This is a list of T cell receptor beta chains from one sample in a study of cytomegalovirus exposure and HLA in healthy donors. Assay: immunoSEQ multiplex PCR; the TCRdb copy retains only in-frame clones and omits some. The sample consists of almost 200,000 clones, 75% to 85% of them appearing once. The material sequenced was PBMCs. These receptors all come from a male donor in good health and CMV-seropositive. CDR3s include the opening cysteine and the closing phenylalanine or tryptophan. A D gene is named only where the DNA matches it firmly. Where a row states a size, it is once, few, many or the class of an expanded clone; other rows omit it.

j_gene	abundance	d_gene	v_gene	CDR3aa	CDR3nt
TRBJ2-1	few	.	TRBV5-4	CASSLVAYAYNEQFF	TGTGCCAGCAGCTTGGTAGCCTACGCCTACAATGAGCAGTTCTTC
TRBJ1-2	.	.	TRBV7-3	CASSPSTGSDYGYTF	TGTGCCAGCAGCCCGTCTACAGGTTCAGACTATGGCTACACCTTC
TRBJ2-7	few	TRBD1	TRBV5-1	CASSVSQGVYEQYF	TGCGCCAGCAGCGTATCTCAGGGGGTCTACGAGCAGTACTTC
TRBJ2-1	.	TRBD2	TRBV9	CASSTLVSGRLGGQFF	TGTGCCAGCAGCACCCTCGTTAGCGGGAGGTTAGGGGGCCAGTTCTTC
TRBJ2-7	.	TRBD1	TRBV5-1	CASSSGTGGYEQYF	TGCGCCAGCAGCTCGGGGACAGGGGGCTACGAGCAGTACTTC
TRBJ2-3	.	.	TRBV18	CASSPSAGSDTQYF	TGTGCCAGCTCACCGTCTGCGGGATCCGATACGCAGTATTTT
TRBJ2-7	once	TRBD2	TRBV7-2	CASSLGPLAGMSYEQYF	TGTGCCAGCAGCTTAGGTCCACTAGCGGGGATGTCCTACGAGCAGTACTTC
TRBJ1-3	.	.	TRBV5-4	CASSSGQSSGNTIYF	TGTGCCAGCAGCAGCGGACAGTCCTCTGGAAACACCATATATTTT
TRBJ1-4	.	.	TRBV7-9	CASRPRQSTNEKLFF	TGTGCCAGCAGACCTCGACAGTCAACTAATGAAAAACTGTTTTTT
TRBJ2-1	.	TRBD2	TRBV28	CASSSLGLAGDEQFF	TGTGCCAGCAGTTCCTTAGGACTAGCGGGAGATGAGCAGTTCTTC
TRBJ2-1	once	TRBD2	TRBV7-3	CASSLGEGSFNEQFF	TGTGCCAGCAGCTTAGGGGAGGGAAGCTTCAATGAGCAGTTCTTC
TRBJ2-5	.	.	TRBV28	CASRLLGEQYF	TGTGCCAGCAGACTTCTCGGGGAGCAGTACTTC
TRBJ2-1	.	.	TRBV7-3	CASSPWGGVNNEQFF	TGTGCCAGCAGCCCATGGGGCGGGGTAAACAATGAGCAGTTCTTC
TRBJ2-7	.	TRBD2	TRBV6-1	CASSGGLAGGTAYEQYF	TGTGCCAGCAGTGGAGGACTAGCGGGAGGTACAGCCTACGAGCAGTACTTC
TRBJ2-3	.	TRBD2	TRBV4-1	CASTDRQAGGTDTQYF	TGCGCCAGCACCGACAGACAGGCGGGAGGGACAGATACGCAGTATTTT
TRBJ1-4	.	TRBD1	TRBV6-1	CASSVLTGGSTNEKLFF	TGTGCCAGCAGTGTCCTGACAGGGGGTAGTACTAATGAAAAACTGTTTTTT
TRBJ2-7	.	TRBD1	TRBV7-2	CASSLVQGVSYEQYF	TGTGCCAGCAGCTTAGTACAGGGGGTTTCTTACGAGCAGTACTTC
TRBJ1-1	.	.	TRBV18	CASSPQVGDLNTEAFF	TGTGCCAGCTCACCACAAGTCGGGGATTTGAACACTGAAGCTTTCTTT
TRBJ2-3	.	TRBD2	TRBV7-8	CASSPYYERGAATNTQYF	TGTGCCAGCAGCCCGTATTACGAGCGGGGGGCAGCCACCAATACGCAGTATTTT
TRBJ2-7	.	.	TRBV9	CASSVSRVGEQYF	TGTGCCAGCAGCGTAAGTCGGGTAGGCGAGCAGTACTTC